This T cell receptor (beta chain) was sequenced for a study of blood T cell repertoires in COVID-19. Membership in each cohort depended on participant-reported clinical history. CDR3 length: 12 amino acids. The germline V and J ends were trimmed by 9 bases and 4 bases, with 10 bases remaining between them. From germline, CDR1 is LNHDA and CDR2 SQIVND (reference sequence). Here immunoSEQ multiplex PCR was the method, and the copy in TCRdb shows in-frame clones only, minus some. The table has roughly 290,000 clones, around 85% seen once; the top ten hold roughly 4%. The specimen sequenced was PBMCs or T cells enriched from blood (not recorded which). The source is a woman in her 30s who had recovered from COVID-19. The gene calls are TRBV19 and TRBJ1-3, with D tentatively TRBD1 (5 bases). The chain's CDR3 is CARSGGGNTIYF. The CDR3 nucleotides are TGTGCCAGGAGCGGGGGGGGAAACACCATATATTTT.